Detailed here is one T cell receptor (beta chain). The CDR3 contains 15 residues. V dropped 6 bases and J dropped 15; count of bases not matched to a gene: 14. The germline V gene has CDR1 SNHLY and CDR2 FYNNEI. Authors' data handling: Estimated nucleated cell counts came from reference gene primer amplification. TCRdb's table, derived via immunoSEQ multiplex PCR, lists solely in-frame clones and lacks some. V and J calls plus clone size are reproduced from that table; the DNA served to infer D and trimming. The table records about 55,000 clones, 90% of them present only once. The data stem from a study of blood T cell repertoires in COVID-19. Study as a whole: Both acute and convalescent COVID-19 samples were obtained from the United States, Italy and Spain.

The TCR sequence derives from a man in his forties with acute or convalescent COVID-19. Material for sequencing was peripheral blood. V and J are TRBV2 and TRBJ1-6; 10 bases align to TRBD1. The CDR3 loop is CASSQEGQGQVHLHF. The CDR3 DNA follows: TGTGCCAGCAGCCAGGAGGGACAGGGGCAGGTTCACCTCCACTTT. The whole variable domain, remainder taken from reference TRBV2 and TRBJ1-6, is EPEVTQTPSHQVTQMGQEVILRCVPISNHLYFYWYRQILGQKVEFLVSFYNNEISEKSEIFDDQFSVERPDGSNFTLKIRSTKLEDSAMYFCASSQEGQGQVHLHFGNGTRLTVT.